This is a list of T cell receptor beta chains from one sample in a study of OX40 agonist ivuxolimab in advanced cancers. TCRdb's table, derived via immunoSEQ multiplex PCR, lists solely in-frame clones and lacks some. This repertoire shows about 84,000 clones, approximately 95% found once; its top ten account for 11%. The sequencing here drew on CD4+ or CD8+ T cells sorted from blood, taken in a trial of the OX40 agonist ivuxolimab. The receptors stem from an adult with an advanced solid tumor such as melanoma, head and neck, liver or kidney cancer. Both conserved end residues are part of each CDR3. Fields, in order: V gene, CDR3 protein.

TRBV10-2 CASSQGAGNQPQHF
TRBV4-2 CASSQVYRGQETQYF
TRBV21-1 CASSKAPGAHNREQFF
TRBV7-9 CASSLGQGALDEQYF
TRBV14 CASSPWTGQETQYF
TRBV14 CASSQEVSDGYTF
TRBV9 CASSANPGDQETQYF
TRBV13 CASSTSLDEQYF
TRBV7-9 CAISRHTEAFF
TRBV4-2 CASNLERSQGIQYF
TRBV6-5 CASSYYSGRSYNEQFF
TRBV12-5 CASGLGSTDTQYF
TRBV6-5 CASSPKAGTYEQYF
TRBV6-4 CASSDTRARREQFF
TRBV27 CASRLSGRSYNEQFF
TRBV13 CASSPVGTSGSQDYEQYF
TRBV7-9 CASTQSPGHLNTGELFF
TRBV9 CASSVGVRGADTQYF
TRBV11-3 CASSLEGRGAEAFF
TRBV4-3 CASSQGQGDYEQYF
TRBV25-1 CASSRQGTPYEQYF
TRBV11-2 CASSFGENTQYF
TRBV11-3 CASSLGRAGGNTGELFF
TRBV4-3 CASSQDGRQETQYF
TRBV7-6 CASSSGLAATYEQYF
TRBV19 CASSPSDRWREQYF
TRBV7-9 CASSLVRVSGYTF
TRBV5-4 CASSLRGFVRYNEQFF
TRBV7-9 CASSPPVYPYEQCF
TRBV4-1 CASSQVFPGQAYYEQYF
TRBV6-6 CASSYLTGGGNQPQHF
TRBV27 CASSFSGGTNTEAFF
TRBV13 CASSLTGTGSNEQFF
TRBV7-8 CASSLELAGAEQFF
TRBV7-9 CASSLVRRVLSHEQFF
TRBV14 CASSLTGAEAFF
TRBV4-2 CASSPRGWGGRGYEQFF
TRBV27 CAHVTGQSNQPQHF
TRBV29-1 CSVAGTVDTDTQYF
TRBV7-9 CASSPVGERAFF
TRBV25-1 CASSAGRSHGYTF
TRBV25-1 CASSDNRDEKLFF
TRBV4-1 CASSLPRTGGNFLEQYF
TRBV30 CAWSVWPRTVLNTEAFF